This is a list of T cell receptor beta chains from one sample in a study of cytomegalovirus exposure and HLA in healthy donors. The assay was immunoSEQ multiplex PCR, and TCRdb's table has in-frame clones only and misses some. The table records about 130,000 clones, about 82% of them present only once. Sample: PBMCs. These receptors were collected from a boy aged 5-17 years in good health and CMV-seronegative. Both conserved end residues are part of each CDR3. The D gene is left open where the match is weak. Expanded clones get a size class; other rows say once, few or many, or leave the size out.

D gene: TRBD2; J gene: TRBJ2-2; V gene: TRBV11-2; clone size: few; CDR3 protein: CASSPRTSGNTGELFF; CDR3 DNA: TGTGCCAGCAGCCCCCGGACTAGCGGAAACACCGGGGAGCTGTTTTTT
D gene: TRBD2; J gene: TRBJ2-1; V gene: TRBV4-1; clone size: -; CDR3 protein: CASSQNLAGVYNEQFF; CDR3 DNA: TGCGCCAGCAGCCAAAACTTAGCGGGAGTCTACAATGAGCAGTTCTTC
D gene: TRBD1; J gene: TRBJ1-4; V gene: TRBV5-4; clone size: -; CDR3 protein: CASSLEGLDRGGGKLFF; CDR3 DNA: TGTGCCAGCAGCTTGGAGGGGCTGGACAGGGGTGGAGGAAAACTGTTTTTT
D gene: TRBD2; J gene: TRBJ2-5; V gene: TRBV6-1; clone size: -; CDR3 protein: CASSVGGRAGETQYF; CDR3 DNA: TGTGCCAGCAGTGTTGGCGGGAGGGCCGGAGAGACCCAGTACTTC
D gene: TRBD2; J gene: TRBJ2-7; V gene: TRBV4-1; clone size: -; CDR3 protein: CASSHPLGGSSYEQYF; CDR3 DNA: TGCGCCAGCAGCCACCCCTTAGGCGGGAGCTCCTACGAGCAGTACTTC
D gene: -; J gene: TRBJ2-7; V gene: TRBV18; clone size: -; CDR3 protein: CASSPRDFYEQYF; CDR3 DNA: TGTGCCAGCTCACCACGGGACTTCTACGAGCAGTACTTC
D gene: TRBD1; J gene: TRBJ1-1; V gene: TRBV4-3; clone size: once; CDR3 protein: CASSQRQGPNTEAFF; CDR3 DNA: TGCGCCAGCAGCCAACGACAGGGCCCGAACACTGAAGCTTTCTTT
D gene: TRBD2; J gene: TRBJ2-7; V gene: TRBV5-4; clone size: few; CDR3 protein: CASSETSGRGEQYF; CDR3 DNA: TGTGCCAGCAGCGAAACTAGCGGGAGGGGCGAGCAGTACTTC
D gene: -; J gene: TRBJ1-1; V gene: TRBV7-8; clone size: -; CDR3 protein: CASSLGTEDDNTEAFF; CDR3 DNA: TGTGCCAGCAGCTTAGGGACAGAAGATGATAACACTGAAGCTTTCTTT
D gene: -; J gene: TRBJ1-3; V gene: TRBV6-6; clone size: -; CDR3 protein: CASSLPAGLGNTIYF; CDR3 DNA: TGTGCCAGCAGCTTACCCGCGGGACTTGGAAACACCATATATTTT
D gene: -; J gene: TRBJ1-2; V gene: TRBV5-1; clone size: -; CDR3 protein: CASSFSPPGVGYGYTF; CDR3 DNA: TGCGCCAGCAGCTTTTCGCCTCCAGGGGTGGGCTATGGCTACACCTTC
D gene: TRBD1; J gene: TRBJ1-2; V gene: TRBV30; clone size: once; CDR3 protein: CAWSGGDRGLGGYTF; CDR3 DNA: TGTGCCTGGAGTGGGGGGGACAGGGGTCTAGGCGGCTACACCTTC
D gene: -; J gene: TRBJ2-1; V gene: TRBV7-9; clone size: -; CDR3 protein: CASRPRREVSGNEQFF; CDR3 DNA: TGTGCCAGCAGACCAAGAAGGGAGGTTAGCGGCAATGAGCAGTTCTTC
D gene: -; J gene: TRBJ1-1; V gene: TRBV5-5; clone size: -; CDR3 protein: CASSWTAGGGAEAFF; CDR3 DNA: TGTGCCAGCAGCTGGACCGCCGGAGGTGGCGCTGAAGCTTTCTTT
D gene: TRBD1; J gene: TRBJ1-2; V gene: TRBV4-2; clone size: -; CDR3 protein: CASSRPGQVDGYTF; CDR3 DNA: TGTGCCAGCAGCCGGCCCGGACAGGTGGATGGCTACACCTTC
D gene: -; J gene: TRBJ1-1; V gene: TRBV15; clone size: -; CDR3 protein: CATSRDPGVATEAFF; CDR3 DNA: TGTGCCACCAGCAGAGATCCAGGGGTTGCTACGGAAGCTTTCTTT
D gene: -; J gene: TRBJ2-1; V gene: TRBV7-9; clone size: -; CDR3 protein: CASSLAGVYNEQFF; CDR3 DNA: TGTGCCAGCAGCTTGGCAGGGGTCTACAATGAGCAGTTCTTC
D gene: -; J gene: TRBJ1-2; V gene: TRBV13; clone size: -; CDR3 protein: CASSSIAVPDGYTF; CDR3 DNA: TGTGCCAGCAGCTCGATAGCCGTGCCGGATGGCTACACCTTC
D gene: TRBD1; J gene: TRBJ1-1; V gene: TRBV6-1; clone size: -; CDR3 protein: CASSSTGETEAFF; CDR3 DNA: TGTGCCAGCAGTTCGACAGGGGAAACTGAAGCTTTCTTT
D gene: -; J gene: TRBJ1-5; V gene: TRBV6-1; clone size: few; CDR3 protein: CASTRGGQPQHF; CDR3 DNA: TGTGCCAGCACAAGGGGAGGTCAGCCCCAGCATTTT
D gene: TRBD2; J gene: TRBJ2-7; V gene: TRBV5-1; clone size: once; CDR3 protein: CASSRVAGGIEQYF; CDR3 DNA: TGCGCCAGCAGCAGAGTAGCGGGGGGGATCGAGCAGTACTTC
D gene: TRBD1; J gene: TRBJ1-2; V gene: TRBV12-5; clone size: once; CDR3 protein: CASGLVMGTGGFGYTF; CDR3 DNA: TGTGCTAGTGGTTTGGTAATGGGGACAGGGGGGTTTGGCTACACCTTC
D gene: -; J gene: TRBJ1-1; V gene: TRBV5-1; clone size: -; CDR3 protein: CASSSSHGAEAFF; CDR3 DNA: TGCGCCAGCAGCTCTTCCCACGGAGCCGAAGCTTTCTTT
D gene: -; J gene: TRBJ2-2; V gene: TRBV27; clone size: -; CDR3 protein: CASQFSPNLRQATGELFF; CDR3 DNA: TGTGCCAGCCAATTCTCACCCAACCTTCGACAGGCCACCGGGGAGCTGTTTTTT
D gene: -; J gene: TRBJ1-4; V gene: TRBV9; clone size: few; CDR3 protein: CASTQGTADEKLFF; CDR3 DNA: TGTGCCAGCACCCAGGGAACTGCGGATGAAAAACTGTTTTTT
D gene: -; J gene: TRBJ2-3; V gene: TRBV6-1; clone size: -; CDR3 protein: CASSVPEPTDTQYF; CDR3 DNA: TGTGCCAGCAGTGTCCCAGAACCCACAGATACGCAGTATTTT
D gene: -; J gene: TRBJ2-7; V gene: TRBV21-1; clone size: -; CDR3 protein: CASSRPEREKYEQYF; CDR3 DNA: TGTGCCAGCAGTCGACCCGAGCGGGAGAAGTACGAGCAGTACTTC
D gene: TRBD1; J gene: TRBJ1-2; V gene: TRBV27; clone size: few; CDR3 protein: CASSTTGAYGYTF; CDR3 DNA: TGTGCCAGCAGTACTACAGGGGCCTATGGCTACACCTTC
D gene: -; J gene: TRBJ2-3; V gene: TRBV5-1; clone size: -; CDR3 protein: CASSQTSNGADTQYF; CDR3 DNA: TGCGCCAGCAGCCAAACTAGTAACGGCGCAGATACGCAGTATTTT
D gene: -; J gene: TRBJ1-5; V gene: TRBV5-1; clone size: -; CDR3 protein: CASSLGGKGQPQHF; CDR3 DNA: TGCGCCAGCAGCTTGGGAGGGAAAGGTCAGCCCCAGCATTTT
D gene: TRBD1; J gene: TRBJ2-5; V gene: TRBV5-1; clone size: -; CDR3 protein: CASSPSRQGQETQYF; CDR3 DNA: TGCGCCAGCAGCCCATCCCGACAGGGCCAAGAGACCCAGTACTTC
D gene: -; J gene: TRBJ1-2; V gene: TRBV30; clone size: -; CDR3 protein: CAWRRANYGYTF; CDR3 DNA: TGTGCCTGGAGACGAGCTAACTATGGCTACACCTTC
D gene: -; J gene: TRBJ2-6; V gene: TRBV18; clone size: -; CDR3 protein: CASSPLSSGANVLTF; CDR3 DNA: TGTGCCAGCTCACCCCTCAGCTCTGGGGCCAACGTCCTGACTTTC
D gene: -; J gene: TRBJ2-5; V gene: TRBV10-3; clone size: -; CDR3 protein: CAISLGSGGEKTQYF; CDR3 DNA: TGTGCCATCAGCTTAGGGAGTGGCGGAGAGAAGACCCAGTACTTC
D gene: -; J gene: TRBJ2-6; V gene: TRBV30; clone size: -; CDR3 protein: CAWTRGSDGANVLTF; CDR3 DNA: TGTGCCTGGACTCGGGGAAGTGATGGGGCCAACGTCCTGACTTTC
D gene: -; J gene: TRBJ2-7; V gene: TRBV30; clone size: -; CDR3 protein: CAWSVQGEQYF; CDR3 DNA: TGTGCCTGGAGTGTACAGGGCGAGCAGTACTTC
D gene: TRBD2; J gene: TRBJ2-5; V gene: TRBV7-9; clone size: -; CDR3 protein: CASSSSSSGDQETQYF; CDR3 DNA: TGTGCCAGCAGCTCTTCCTCTAGCGGGGATCAAGAGACCCAGTACTTC
D gene: TRBD2; J gene: TRBJ2-1; V gene: TRBV15; clone size: -; CDR3 protein: CATSRSLRGGSNEQFF; CDR3 DNA: TGTGCCACCAGCAGGTCTCTTAGGGGCGGGAGCAATGAGCAGTTCTTC
D gene: -; J gene: TRBJ2-3; V gene: TRBV30; clone size: -; CDR3 protein: CAWTYAGSTDTQYF; CDR3 DNA: TGTGCCTGGACCTACGCAGGTAGCACAGATACGCAGTATTTT
D gene: -; J gene: TRBJ1-1; V gene: TRBV5-1; clone size: -; CDR3 protein: CASSLAGSAEAFF; CDR3 DNA: TGCGCCAGCAGCTTGGCCGGTAGTGCTGAAGCTTTCTTT
D gene: -; J gene: TRBJ1-3; V gene: TRBV13; clone size: -; CDR3 protein: CASSLGEGNTIYF; CDR3 DNA: TGTGCCAGCAGCTTAGGGGAGGGAAACACCATATATTTT
D gene: TRBD1; J gene: TRBJ1-5; V gene: TRBV6-1; clone size: -; CDR3 protein: CASGEDRVFQPQHF; CDR3 DNA: TGTGCCAGCGGGGAAGACAGGGTTTTTCAGCCCCAGCATTTT
D gene: TRBD1; J gene: TRBJ2-3; V gene: TRBV4-3; clone size: -; CDR3 protein: CASSQGIQGSADTQYF; CDR3 DNA: TGCGCCAGCAGCCAGGGAATACAGGGGTCAGCAGATACGCAGTATTTT
D gene: -; J gene: TRBJ1-2; V gene: TRBV4-2; clone size: -; CDR3 protein: CASSQAFGAGTNYGYTF; CDR3 DNA: TGTGCCAGCAGCCAAGCCTTTGGGGCAGGGACTAACTATGGCTACACCTTC
D gene: TRBD1; J gene: TRBJ1-2; V gene: TRBV30; clone size: -; CDR3 protein: CAWSHRDREVYGYTF; CDR3 DNA: TGTGCCTGGAGTCACCGGGACAGGGAGGTTTATGGCTACACCTTC
D gene: TRBD2; J gene: TRBJ2-7; V gene: TRBV6-5; clone size: -; CDR3 protein: CASSYEAGGPGEQYF; CDR3 DNA: TGTGCCAGCAGTTACGAGGCGGGAGGGCCTGGCGAGCAGTACTTC
D gene: -; J gene: TRBJ1-1; V gene: TRBV21-1; clone size: once; CDR3 protein: CASSKLDRYFRQAFF; CDR3 DNA: TGTGCCAGCAGCAAATTAGACAGATACTTTCGTCAAGCTTTCTTT
D gene: -; J gene: TRBJ2-7; V gene: TRBV6-6; clone size: -; CDR3 protein: CASSSEDYEQYF; CDR3 DNA: TGTGCCAGCAGTTCCGAAGATTACGAGCAGTACTTC
D gene: -; J gene: TRBJ1-3; V gene: TRBV29-1; clone size: -; CDR3 protein: CSALDRMGGNTIYF; CDR3 DNA: TGCAGCGCCCTAGACAGGATGGGAGGAAACACCATATATTTT
D gene: -; J gene: TRBJ2-7; V gene: TRBV30; clone size: few; CDR3 protein: CAWRGTGFYEQYF; CDR3 DNA: TGTGCCTGGAGAGGAACAGGCTTCTACGAGCAGTACTTC
D gene: TRBD2; J gene: TRBJ2-5; V gene: TRBV15; clone size: -; CDR3 protein: CATSRVIRGLAEQETQYF; CDR3 DNA: TGTGCCACCAGCAGAGTAATTAGGGGACTAGCGGAACAAGAGACCCAGTACTTC
D gene: -; J gene: TRBJ1-2; V gene: TRBV21-1; clone size: few; CDR3 protein: CASSKGSAGNYGYTF; CDR3 DNA: TGTGCCAGCAGCAAAGGGTCGGCAGGGAATTACGGCTACACCTTC